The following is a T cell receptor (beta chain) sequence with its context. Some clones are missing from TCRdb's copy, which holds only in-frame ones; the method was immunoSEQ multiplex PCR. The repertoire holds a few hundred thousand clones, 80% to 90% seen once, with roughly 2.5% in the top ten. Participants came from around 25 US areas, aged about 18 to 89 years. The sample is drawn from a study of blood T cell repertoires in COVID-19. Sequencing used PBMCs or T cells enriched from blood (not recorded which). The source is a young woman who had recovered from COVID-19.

The CDR3: CASSYSAQAQETQYF. As DNA, the CDR3 is TGTGCCAGCAGTTACTCGGCCCAGGCCCAAGAGACCCAGTACTTC. The V and J genes are TRBV6-5 and TRBJ2-5; D remains ambiguous. This CDR3 spans 15 amino acids. The germline gives CDR1 MNHEY, CDR2 SVGAGI. V was shortened by 0 bases and J by 1 base, with 9 bases between the two germline ends.